This T cell receptor beta chain is drawn from a study of control samples from healthy donors and cancer patients. Worth noting for this clone: The same CDR3 arises from other DNA sequences in this sample as well.

Measured with immunoSEQ multiplex PCR; TCRdb has only the in-frame clones, and not every one. Of fewer than 130,000 clones in the sample, over 75% were seen once. This sequence was found in a woman aged 60-75 years with lung cancer. The specimen sequenced was PBMCs.

The CDR3 DNA follows: TGTGCCAGCAGCCCGGGACAGGGATACAATGAGCAGTTCTTC. The encoded protein is CASSPGQGYNEQFF. The chain couples TRBV7-3 to TRBJ2-1, with TRBD1 identical over 9 bases. Germline values: CDR1 SGHTA, CDR2 FQGTGA. V lost 5 bases to trimming and J lost 4 bases; unmatched junction nucleotides: 3. CDR3 length: 14 amino acids.